This section outlines one T cell receptor beta chain sequence together with its context. A single count supports this clone. It has no known antigen specificity. Per-base quality was not reported, and no clone a single base away is much larger than it. To prepare the library, the immunoSEQ multiplex PCR assay was applied. T-cell receptor beta chain repertoire sequencing was carried out together with a 770-gene immune expression panel. TCRdb holds this immuneACCESS table with in-frame rearrangements only. Some clones are missing; in checked studies, unresolved V genes explain under half, and the rest has no known cause. For this sample there are roughly 14,000 clones; about 85% appear just once. Around 7.6% of the sample rests with the top ten. The cohort was made up of almost 40 patients with surgically resected non-small-cell lung cancer, each of whom had both a primary tumor specimen and a brain metastasis specimen. The tumor specimens consisted of archival formalin-fixed, paraffin-embedded tissues.

This record comes from a study of brain metastases from non-small cell lung cancer (dated by TCRdb to between 2018 and 2021). Turning to the overall study: The immune microenvironment of paired resected primary tumors and brain metastases from non-small-cell lung cancer patients was profiled.

What the research found in general, with its limitations: T-cell clones appeared expanded in around two thirds of brain metastases relative to the matched primary tumors. TCR repertoires were found to be largely shared between paired brain metastases and primary tumors, although sparse T-cell densities were observed in the brain metastases. T-cell infiltration was lower in brain metastases than in primary tumors (P < 0.001).

CDR1 and CDR2 (KGHDR, SFDVKD) derive from the germline V gene. The CDR3 spans 16 residues, from the cysteine through the phenylalanine. Just the 48-base CDR3 DNA is kept, in frame starting at base 1. The junction shows trimming of 0 bases on V and 1 base on J, plus 10 bases between the germline ends. The sequenced sample was primary lung tumor tissue. The cell subset or site label, as the study defines it: primary lung tumor paired with brain metastasis. The TCR comes from a donor at least 40 years old with non-small cell lung cancer. The chain is made from TRBV24-1 and TRBJ2-3; TRBD2 might be the D gene, on 6 matching bases. The DNA sequence follows: TGTGCCACCAGTGATTTGGGGCGGGGCTGCACAGATACGCAGTATTTT. The resulting protein is CATSDLGRGCTDTQYF.